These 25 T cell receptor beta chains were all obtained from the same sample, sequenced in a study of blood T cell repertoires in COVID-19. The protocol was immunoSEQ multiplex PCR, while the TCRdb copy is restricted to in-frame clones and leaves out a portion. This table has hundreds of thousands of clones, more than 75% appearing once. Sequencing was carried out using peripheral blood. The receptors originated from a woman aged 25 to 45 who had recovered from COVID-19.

The CDR3 DNA sequence: TGTGCCAGCAGTTTCACTAGCGGGTACAATGAGCAGTTCTTC. It translates to CASSFTSGYNEQFF. The J gene is TRBJ2-1, the V gene TRBV28; 9 bases align to TRBD2. V dropped 3 bases and J dropped 4; count of bases not matched to a gene: 1. There are 14 residues in the CDR3. The germline gives CDR1 MDHEN, CDR2 SYDVKM.

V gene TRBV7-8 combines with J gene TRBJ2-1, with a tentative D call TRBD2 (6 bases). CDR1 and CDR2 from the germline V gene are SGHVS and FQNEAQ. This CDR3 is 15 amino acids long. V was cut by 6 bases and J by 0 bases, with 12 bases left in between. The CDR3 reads CASSFSGPSYNEQFF. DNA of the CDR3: TGTGCCAGCAGTTTTAGCGGACCCTCCTACAATGAGCAGTTCTTC.

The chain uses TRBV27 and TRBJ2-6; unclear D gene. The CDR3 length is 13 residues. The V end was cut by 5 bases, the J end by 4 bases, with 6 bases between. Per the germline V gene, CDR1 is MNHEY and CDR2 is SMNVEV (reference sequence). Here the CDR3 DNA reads TGTGCCAGCAGTGTCTCCGGGGCCAACGTCCTGACTTTC. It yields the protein CASSVSGANVLTF.

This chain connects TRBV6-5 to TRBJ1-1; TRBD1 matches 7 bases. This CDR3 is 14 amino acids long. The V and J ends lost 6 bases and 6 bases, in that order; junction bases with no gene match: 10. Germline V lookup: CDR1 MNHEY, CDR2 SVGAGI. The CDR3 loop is CASRAGGSIAEAFF. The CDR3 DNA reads TGTGCCAGCAGAGCAGGGGGATCGATTGCTGAAGCTTTCTTT.

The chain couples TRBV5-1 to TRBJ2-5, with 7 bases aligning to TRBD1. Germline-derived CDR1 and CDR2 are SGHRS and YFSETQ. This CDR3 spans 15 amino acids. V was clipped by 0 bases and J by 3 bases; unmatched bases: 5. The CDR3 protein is CASSLALQGKETQYF. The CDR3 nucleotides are TGCGCCAGCAGCTTGGCCTTACAGGGGAAAGAGACCCAGTACTTC.

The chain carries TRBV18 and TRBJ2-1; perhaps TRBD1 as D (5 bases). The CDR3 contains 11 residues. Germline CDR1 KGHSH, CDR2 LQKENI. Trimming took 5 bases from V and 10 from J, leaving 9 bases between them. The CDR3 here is CASSSRTEQFF. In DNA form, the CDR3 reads TGTGCCAGCTCATCTCGGACAGAGCAGTTCTTC.

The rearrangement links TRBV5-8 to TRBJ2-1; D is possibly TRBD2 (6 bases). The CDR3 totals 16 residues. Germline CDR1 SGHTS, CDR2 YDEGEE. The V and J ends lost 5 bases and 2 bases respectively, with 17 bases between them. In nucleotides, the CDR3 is TGTGCCAGCAGGGATACACTTGGAGGGCCCTACAATGAGCAGTTCTTC. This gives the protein CASRDTLGGPYNEQFF.

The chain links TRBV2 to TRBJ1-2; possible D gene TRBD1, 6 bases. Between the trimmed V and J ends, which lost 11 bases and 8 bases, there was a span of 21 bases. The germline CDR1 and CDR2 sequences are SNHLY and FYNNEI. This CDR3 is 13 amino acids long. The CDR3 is CAGRDTPSAGYTF. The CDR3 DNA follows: TGTGCCGGAAGGGACACACCAAGCGCGGGCTACACCTTC.

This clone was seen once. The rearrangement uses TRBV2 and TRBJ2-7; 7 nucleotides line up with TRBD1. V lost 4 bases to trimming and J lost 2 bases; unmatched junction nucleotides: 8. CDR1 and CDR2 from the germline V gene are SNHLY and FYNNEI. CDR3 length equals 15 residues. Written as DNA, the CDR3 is TGTGCCAGCAGTGCCTCCGGGACAGAAACCTACGAGCAGTACTTC. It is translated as CASSASGTETYEQYF. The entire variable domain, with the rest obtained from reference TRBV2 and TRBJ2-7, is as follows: EPEVTQTPSHQVTQMGQEVILRCVPISNHLYFYWYRQILGQKVEFLVSFYNNEISEKSEIFDDQFSVERPDGSNFTLKIRSTKLEDSAMYFCASSASGTETYEQYFGPGTRLTVT.

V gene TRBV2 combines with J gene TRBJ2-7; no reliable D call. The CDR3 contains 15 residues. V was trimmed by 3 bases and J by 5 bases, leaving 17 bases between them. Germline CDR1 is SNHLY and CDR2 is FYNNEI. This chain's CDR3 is CASSERNYVSDEQYF. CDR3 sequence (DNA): TGTGCCAGCAGTGAGAGGAACTACGTTTCCGACGAGCAGTACTTC.

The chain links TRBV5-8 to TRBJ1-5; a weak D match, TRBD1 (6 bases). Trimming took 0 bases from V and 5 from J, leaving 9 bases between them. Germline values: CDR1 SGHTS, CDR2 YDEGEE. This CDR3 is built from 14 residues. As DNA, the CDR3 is TGTGCCAGCAGCTTGGATGGGGGCGATCAGCCCCAGCATTTT. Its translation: CASSLDGGDQPQHF.

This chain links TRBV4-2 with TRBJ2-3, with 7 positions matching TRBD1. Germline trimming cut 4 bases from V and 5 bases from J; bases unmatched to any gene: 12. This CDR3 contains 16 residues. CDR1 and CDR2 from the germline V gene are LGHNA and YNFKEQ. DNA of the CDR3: TGTGCCAGCAGCCTAAACCCGACAGGGAACGGAGATACGCAGTATTTT. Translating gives CASSLNPTGNGDTQYF.

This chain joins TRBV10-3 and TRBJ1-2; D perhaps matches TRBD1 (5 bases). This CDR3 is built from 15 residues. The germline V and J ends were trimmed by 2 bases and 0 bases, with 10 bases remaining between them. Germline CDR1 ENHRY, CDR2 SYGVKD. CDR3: CAISETGLTNYGYTF. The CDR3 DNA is TGTGCCATCAGTGAGACAGGATTAACTAACTATGGCTACACCTTC.

The CDR3 DNA sequence: TGTGCCAGCAGCTTCAGCACTGAAGCTTTCTTT. This codes for CASSFSTEAFF. The rearrangement uses TRBV7-6 and TRBJ1-1; no firm D call. V was cut by 3 bases and J by 4 bases, with 3 bases left in between. The germline V gene has CDR1 SGHVS and CDR2 FNYEAQ. The CDR3 has 11 residues.

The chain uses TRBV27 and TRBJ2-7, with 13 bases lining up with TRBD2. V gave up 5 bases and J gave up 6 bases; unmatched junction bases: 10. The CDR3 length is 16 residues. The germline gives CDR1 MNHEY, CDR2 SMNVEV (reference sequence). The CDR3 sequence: CASSPRTSGSASEQYF. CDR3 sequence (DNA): TGTGCCAGCAGTCCGAGGACTAGCGGGAGTGCTTCCGAGCAGTACTTC.

The CDR3 sequence: CASTGGGYTF. CDR3 DNA sequence: TGTGCCAGCACCGGGGGTGGCTACACCTTC. The chain is built from TRBV6-5 and TRBJ1-2; TRBD1 is a possible D gene (5 bases). This CDR3 has 10 amino acids. CDR1 is MNHEY and CDR2 is SVGAGI in the germline V gene. V was cut by 7 bases and J by 7 bases, with 7 bases left in between.

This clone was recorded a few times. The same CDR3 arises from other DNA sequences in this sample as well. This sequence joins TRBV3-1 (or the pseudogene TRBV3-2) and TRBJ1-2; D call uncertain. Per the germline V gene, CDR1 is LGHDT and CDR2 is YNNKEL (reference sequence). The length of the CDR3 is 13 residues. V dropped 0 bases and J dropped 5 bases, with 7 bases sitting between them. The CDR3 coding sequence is TGTGCCAGCAGCCAAGATGCAGTTTATGGCTACACCTTC. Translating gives CASSQDAVYGYTF.

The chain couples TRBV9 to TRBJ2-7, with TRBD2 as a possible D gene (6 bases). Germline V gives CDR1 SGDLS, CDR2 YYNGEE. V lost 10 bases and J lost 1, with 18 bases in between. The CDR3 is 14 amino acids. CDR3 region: CASRGALVSYEQYF. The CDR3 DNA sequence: TGTGCCTCACGCGGGGCCCTAGTTTCCTACGAGCAGTACTTC.

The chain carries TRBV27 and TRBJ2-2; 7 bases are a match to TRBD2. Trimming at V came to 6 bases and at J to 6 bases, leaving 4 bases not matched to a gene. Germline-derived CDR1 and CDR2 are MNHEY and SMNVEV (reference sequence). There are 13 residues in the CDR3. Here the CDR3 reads CASSTGGAGELFF. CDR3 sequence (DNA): TGTGCCAGCAGCACGGGGGGTGCCGGGGAGCTGTTTTTT.

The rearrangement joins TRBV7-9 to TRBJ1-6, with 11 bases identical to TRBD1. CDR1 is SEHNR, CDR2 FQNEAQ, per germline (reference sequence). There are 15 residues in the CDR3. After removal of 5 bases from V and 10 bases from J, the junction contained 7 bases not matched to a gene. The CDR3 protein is CASSPGQGANSPLHF. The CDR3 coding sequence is TGTGCCAGCAGCCCAGGACAGGGGGCGAACTCACCCCTCCACTTT.

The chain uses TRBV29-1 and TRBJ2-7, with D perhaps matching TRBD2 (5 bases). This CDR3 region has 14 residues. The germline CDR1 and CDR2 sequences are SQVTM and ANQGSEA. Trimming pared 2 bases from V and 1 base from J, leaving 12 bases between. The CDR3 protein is CSVERAGGSYEQYF. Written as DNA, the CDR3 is TGCAGCGTTGAAAGGGCAGGCGGGTCCTACGAGCAGTACTTC.

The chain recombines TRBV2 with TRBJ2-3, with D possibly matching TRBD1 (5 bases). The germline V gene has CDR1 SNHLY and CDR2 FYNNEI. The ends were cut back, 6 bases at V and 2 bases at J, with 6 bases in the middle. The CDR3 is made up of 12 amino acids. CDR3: CASRDNTDTQYF. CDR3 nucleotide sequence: TGTGCCAGCAGGGACAACACAGATACGCAGTATTTT.

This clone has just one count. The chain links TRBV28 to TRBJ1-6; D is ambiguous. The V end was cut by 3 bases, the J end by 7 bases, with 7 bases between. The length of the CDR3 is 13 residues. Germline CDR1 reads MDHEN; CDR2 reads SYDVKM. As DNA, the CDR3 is TGTGCCAGCAGTTTGCAGTCAAATTCACCCCTCCACTTT. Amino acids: CASSLQSNSPLHF.

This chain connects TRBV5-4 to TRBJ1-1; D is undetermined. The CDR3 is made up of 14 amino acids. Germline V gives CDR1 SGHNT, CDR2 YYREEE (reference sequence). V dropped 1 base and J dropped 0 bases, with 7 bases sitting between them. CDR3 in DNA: TGTGCCAGCAGCTTGTTCGGGGTGAACACTGAAGCTTTCTTT. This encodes CASSLFGVNTEAFF.

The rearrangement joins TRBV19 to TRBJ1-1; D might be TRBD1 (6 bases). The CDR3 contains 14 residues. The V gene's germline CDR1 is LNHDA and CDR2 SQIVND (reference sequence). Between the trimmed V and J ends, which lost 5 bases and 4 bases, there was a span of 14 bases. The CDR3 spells CASSLRWTATEAFF. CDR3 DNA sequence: TGTGCCAGTAGTCTTCGTTGGACAGCCACTGAAGCTTTCTTT. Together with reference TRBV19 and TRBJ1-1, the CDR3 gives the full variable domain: DGGITQSPKYLFRKEGQNVTLSCEQNLNHDAMYWYRQDPGQGLRLIYYSQIVNDFQKGDIAEGYSVSREKKESFPLTVTSAQKNPTAFYLCASSLRWTATEAFFGQGTRLTVV.